This TCR beta chain was identified in a study of blood T cell repertoires in COVID-19 (dated by TCRdb to about 2020). Notes on the research overall: Samples covering the acute and convalescent phases of COVID-19 were provided by collaborators in the United States, Italy and Spain. The repertoires were released in a freely available public database meant as a resource for research on the immune response to SARS-CoV-2. Where available, HLA class I and class II types were taken from metadata supplied by the sample provider and were not determined by assay-based typing. A de-identified subject ID, COVID-19 status, age in years and sex were almost always included in the sample metadata. The prospective study material was composed of cDNA or gDNA derived from T cells, B-cell-depleted T cells, or PBMCs. The samples were drawn from the first 160 participants of the ongoing ImmuneRACE study and from over 950 subjects provided by 6 global collaborators. Deeply sampled blood TCRbeta repertoires from subjects exposed to, actively infected with, or recovered from COVID-19 were included in the dataset.

There are 14 amino acids in the CDR3, from cysteine to phenylalanine inclusive. Only the CDR3 DNA is retained, 42 bases long and in frame from the first base. V ends up 1 base short and J 5 bases short, with an unmatched junction base count of 4. The germline V gene supplies CDR1 SGHRS and CDR2 YFSETQ. As concerns this clone: There is no known antigen for this receptor. Base qualities are missing; no much larger clone stands one base away.

The paper as a whole reports these results and caveats: The amount of clinical and demographic metadata varied by source and participant and was provided uncurated.

TCRbeta CDR3 regions were amplified from genomic DNA using the immunoSEQ Assay, a bias-controlled multiplex PCR. Per the source publication's procedure: Nucleated cell counts per sample were estimated from amplification of reference gene primers within the assay. To quantify the absolute abundance of each unique TCRbeta CDR3 rearrangement, sequence reads were collapsed and filtered. For each sample, productive Simpson clonality was calculated as the square root of Simpson's diversity index across productive rearrangements. TCRdb limited this immuneACCESS table to in-frame rearrangements with V and J called. A share of clones is missing; checked studies link under half to unresolved V genes, and the rest is unexplained. V and J calls plus clone size are reproduced from that table; the DNA served to infer D and trimming. The sample table lists a few hundred thousand clones, approximately 88% of them with a count of one. Together, the top ten hold roughly 0.96% of the sample.

Samples from volunteer blood donors who had recovered from COVID-19 were contributed by a second Seattle source. Each collaborating institution followed its own protocols to collect whole blood in K2EDTA tubes. For TCRbeta analysis, collaborators shipped samples as frozen whole blood, isolated PBMCs, or DNA extracted from either of those sample types. The receptor chain draws on TRBV5-1 and TRBJ2-7; TRBD1 aligns with 9 central bases. The sequence was collected from a woman aged 35 to 49 who had recovered from COVID-19. Sample: peripheral blood. The CDR3 region reads CASSLSNRGHEQYF. The nucleotide sequence reads as follows: TGCGCCAGCAGCTTGTCGAACAGGGGGCACGAGCAGTACTTC.